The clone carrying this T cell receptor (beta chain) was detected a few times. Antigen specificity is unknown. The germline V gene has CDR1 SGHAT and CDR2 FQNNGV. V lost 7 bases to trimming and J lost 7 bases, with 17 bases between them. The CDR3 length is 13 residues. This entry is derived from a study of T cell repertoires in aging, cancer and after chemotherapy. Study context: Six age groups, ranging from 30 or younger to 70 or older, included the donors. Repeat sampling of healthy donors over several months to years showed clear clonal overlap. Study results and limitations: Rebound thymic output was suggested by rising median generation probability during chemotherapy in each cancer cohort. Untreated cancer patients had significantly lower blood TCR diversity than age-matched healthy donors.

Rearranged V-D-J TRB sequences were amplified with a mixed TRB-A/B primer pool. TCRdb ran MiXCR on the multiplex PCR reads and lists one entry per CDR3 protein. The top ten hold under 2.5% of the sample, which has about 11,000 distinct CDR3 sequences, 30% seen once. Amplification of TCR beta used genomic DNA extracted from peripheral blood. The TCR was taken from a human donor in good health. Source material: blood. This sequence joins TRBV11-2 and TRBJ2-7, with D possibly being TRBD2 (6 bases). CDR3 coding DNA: TGTGCCAGCAACCTAGGCGGGGTGCGTGAGCAGTACTTC. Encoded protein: CASNLGGVREQYF.